The 6 T cell receptor beta chains in this list originate from one sample, sequenced in a study of T cell responses to AZD1222 COVID-19 vaccine. Clones were sequenced by immunoSEQ multiplex PCR, and TCRdb holds only the in-frame ones, with some missing. The sample consists of about 88,000 clones, 75% to 90% of them appearing once. The starting material was peripheral blood, obtained on day 0 of AZD1222 vaccination. These receptors all stem from an adult in good health.

The CDR3 bases are TGTGCCATCAGCCCGGGGGAATCCTACGAGCAGTACTTC. It is translated as CAISPGESYEQYF. This chain links TRBV10-3 with TRBJ2-7, with D possibly being TRBD2 (6 bases). CDR3 size: 13 residues. The germline V gene encodes CDR1 ENHRY and CDR2 SYGVKD. V was pared by 6 bases and J by 1 base, with 10 bases between.

The rearrangement links TRBV11-2 to TRBJ1-5; D is perhaps TRBD1 (6 bases). Trimming took off 5 bases at V and 2 bases at J, with 10 bases between the two ends. The germline V gene encodes CDR1 SGHAT and CDR2 FQNNGV. The CDR3 length is 14 residues. This CDR3 reads CASSQQGGNQPQHF. The CDR3 DNA reads as TGTGCCAGCAGCCAACAGGGTGGCAATCAGCCCCAGCATTTT.

This clone turned up a few times. V gene TRBV6-2 or TRBV6-3 combines with J gene TRBJ2-6, with no clear D. V lost 4 bases and J lost 0, with 7 bases in between. CDR3 length: 15 amino acids. The germline V gene has CDR1 MNHEY and CDR2 SVGEGT. CDR3 DNA: TGTGCCAGCAGTTCGGGCAGCTCTGGGGCCAACGTCCTGACTTTC. Its translation: CASSSGSSGANVLTF.

The chain employs TRBV3-1 (or the pseudogene TRBV3-2) and TRBJ2-1; 9 nucleotides match TRBD2. The V segment lost 4 bases and the J segment 7 bases; nucleotides outside the gene matches: 11. Looked up from germline, CDR1 is LGHDT and CDR2 is YNNKEL (reference sequence). This CDR3 contains 16 residues. CDR3 amino acids: CASSPILSGRDNEQFF. CDR3 in DNA: TGTGCCAGCAGCCCGATCCTTAGCGGGAGAGATAATGAGCAGTTCTTC.

The chain links TRBV27 to TRBJ1-1; TRBD1 matches at 9 bases. Per germline, CDR1 MNHEY and CDR2 SMNVEV (reference sequence). The ends lost 6 bases at V and 6 bases at J; junction bases unmatched: 8. This CDR3 is 14 amino acids long. This CDR3 reads CASSWGQGLAEAFF. For the CDR3, the DNA is TGTGCCAGCAGCTGGGGACAGGGTCTAGCTGAAGCTTTCTTT.

The chain uses TRBV12-3 or TRBV12-4 and TRBJ2-1, with D unclear. This CDR3 has 12 residues. The V gene lost 5 bases and the J gene lost 14 bases, with 16 bases spanning the gap. The CDR3 spells CASSPAGLIKFF. CDR3 nucleotides: TGTGCCAGCAGTCCCGCAGGCCTAATCAAGTTCTTC.